One and the same sample provided the 24 T cell receptor beta chains below, sequenced in a study of shared clonotypes between healthy human individuals. CD8 cells classed as naive were CD45RO-negative and positively selected for CCR7, excluding terminally differentiated effector memory CD45RA+ cells. Clones were sequenced by immunoSEQ multiplex PCR, and TCRdb holds only the in-frame ones, with some missing. Among about 2 million clones, about 95% were seen once, and the ten largest hold approximately 1%. Sequencing was carried out using naive CD8+ T cells sorted from blood. Receptors originate from a man between 18 and 29 years old in good health.

V and J are TRBV29-1 and TRBJ2-1; no clear D. This CDR3 contains 14 residues. Germline values: CDR1 SQVTM, CDR2 ANQGSEA. With 6 bases removed from V and 2 bases from J, the gap between germline ends came to 14 bases. CDR3 coding DNA: TGCAGCGTAGCCGGCGAACGGCCCTACAATGAGCAGTTCTTC. This sequence encodes CSVAGERPYNEQFF.

V gene TRBV7-6 combines with J gene TRBJ2-3; 9 bases match TRBD2. The CDR3 covers 15 residues. The ends lost 5 bases at V and 3 bases at J; junction bases unmatched: 6. Germline CDR1 SGHVS, CDR2 FNYEAQ. CDR3 sequence (DNA): TGTGCCAGCAGCCCCCGACTAGCGGAAACAGATACGCAGTATTTT. This encodes CASSPRLAETDTQYF.

The chain couples TRBV28 to TRBJ1-2, with 10 bases aligning to TRBD1. J was trimmed by 0 bases and V by 10 bases; bases with no gene match: 14. The CDR3 is 17 amino acids. Germline V lookup: CDR1 MDHEN, CDR2 SYDVKM. CDR3 protein: CATLTGGEKYSNYGYTF. The CDR3 DNA sequence: TGTGCCACCCTGACAGGGGGCGAGAAATATTCTAACTATGGCTACACCTTC.

This chain joins TRBV19 and TRBJ2-7; tentative D call: TRBD2 (5 bases). Germline-derived CDR1 and CDR2 are LNHDA and SQIVND (reference sequence). With 1 base removed from V and 3 bases from J, the gap between germline ends came to 13 bases. This CDR3 region has 15 residues. CDR3 DNA: TGTGCCAGTAGTATAGCGGCTGGGCGGGTCTACGAGCAGTACTTC. This translates into CASSIAAGRVYEQYF.

The gene calls are TRBV14 and TRBJ1-1; D gene unclear. This CDR3 has 14 amino acids. Germline V CDR1 and CDR2: SGHDN, FVKESK. V was clipped by 4 bases and J by 7 bases, with 16 bases between them. DNA of the CDR3: TGTGCCAGCAGCCCCCCCGGAGTTGTGGATGAAGCTTTCTTT. Translated: CASSPPGVVDEAFF.

The chain recombines TRBV5-6 with TRBJ2-7, with no clear D. Germline V lookup: CDR1 SGHDT, CDR2 YYEEEE. The germline V and J ends were trimmed by 5 bases and 2 bases, with 11 bases remaining between them. This CDR3 contains 13 residues. CDR3 sequence (DNA): TGTGCCAGCAGTCGGACCTGGGCCTACGAGCAGTACTTC. This codes for CASSRTWAYEQYF.

J is TRBJ2-5 and V is TRBV29-1; 7 nucleotides match TRBD2. The V segment lost 0 bases and the J segment 4 bases; nucleotides outside the gene matches: 2. Germline CDR1 SQVTM, CDR2 ANQGSEA. This CDR3 is 13 amino acids long. CDR3 loop: CSVEESGGETQYF. The CDR3 bases are TGCAGCGTTGAAGAGTCGGGGGGAGAGACCCAGTACTTC.

J is TRBJ1-1 and V is TRBV6-5; D unclear. V lost 0 bases, J lost 4 bases, and 12 bases lay in between. Germline V CDR1 and CDR2: MNHEY, SVGAGI. This CDR3 comprises 15 residues. The DNA for the CDR3 is TGTGCCAGCAGTTACTCGGGTCTCGCGGGCACTGAAGCTTTCTTT. Its translation: CASSYSGLAGTEAFF.

This chain joins TRBV5-5 and TRBJ2-7; D is unclear. In germline, CDR1 is SGHKS, CDR2 YYEKEE (reference sequence). V lost 0 bases and J lost 0, with 7 bases in between. The CDR3 spans 14 residues. In nucleotides, the CDR3 is TGTGCCAGCAGCTTGGAGTCCAGCTCCTACGAGCAGTACTTC. Protein: CASSLESSSYEQYF.

The V call is TRBV9, the J call TRBJ2-1, with 9 positions matching TRBD2. With 4 bases clipped from V and 4 bases from J, the junction kept 9 bases outside the gene matches. Germline CDR1 and CDR2: SGDLS and YYNGEE. CDR3 size: 16 residues. The chain's CDR3 is CASSPPASGAYNEQFF. The CDR3 bases are TGTGCCAGCAGCCCTCCCGCTAGCGGGGCTTACAATGAGCAGTTCTTC.

The rearrangement joins TRBV7-3 to TRBJ2-3, with D possibly called TRBD1 or TRBD2 (5 bases each). CDR3 length equals 15 residues. The germline V gene encodes CDR1 SGHTA and CDR2 FQGTGA. V was trimmed by 5 bases and J by 5 bases, leaving 17 bases between them. In DNA form, the CDR3 reads TGTGCCAGCAGCCCCCCGGGGCTTGGTAAAGATACGCAGTATTTT. Protein sequence: CASSPPGLGKDTQYF.

This chain joins TRBV5-4 and TRBJ1-1; TRBD1 is a possible D gene (6 bases). V was clipped by 1 base and J by 4 bases, with 14 bases between them. Germline V gene sequence: CDR1 SGHNT, CDR2 YYREEE (reference sequence). The CDR3 has 15 residues. This chain's CDR3 is CASSLTGTVGTEAFF. The CDR3 DNA reads TGTGCCAGCAGCTTGACAGGGACGGTGGGCACTGAAGCTTTCTTT.

The V call is TRBV27, the J call TRBJ1-2, with TRBD1 identical over 9 bases. The CDR3 has 16 amino acids. J gave up 7 bases and V 0 bases, and 9 bases lay outside the gene matches. CDR1 is MNHEY, CDR2 SMNVEV, per germline (reference sequence). In DNA, the CDR3 is TGTGCCAGCAGTTTATCTGCGGGGACAGGGAACCGTGGCTACACCTTC. Translating it yields CASSLSAGTGNRGYTF.

The chain is built from TRBV7-9 and TRBJ2-5; TRBD2 might be the D (6 bases). The CDR3 length is 14 residues. CDR1 and CDR2 (germline): SEHNR, FQNEAQ (reference sequence). V was shortened by 3 bases and J by 3 bases, with 11 bases between the two germline ends. CDR3 nucleotides: TGTGCCAGCAGCTTTACTTGGGGGGAAGAGACCCAGTACTTC. Translation gives CASSFTWGEETQYF.

The chain carries TRBV4-1 and TRBJ2-2; 8 nucleotides line up with TRBD1. The trim removed 4 bases at V and 4 bases at J, leaving 20 bases unmatched. The CDR3 is 20 amino acids. Germline loops: CDR1 MGHRA, CDR2 YSYEKL. Here the CDR3 reads CASSLRETGGRGGGTGELFF. The CDR3 bases are TGCGCCAGCAGCCTAAGGGAAACAGGGGGAAGGGGCGGAGGCACCGGGGAGCTGTTTTTT.

This clone has more than one count but fewer than ten. The same CDR3 also results from other DNA sequences found in this sample. This chain connects TRBV30 to TRBJ1-1; D may be TRBD1 (6 bases). Trimming removed 1 base from V and 1 base from J, with 7 bases in between. In germline, CDR1 is GTSNPN, CDR2 SVGIG (reference sequence). This CDR3 comprises 13 residues. This chain's CDR3 is CAWSEQGNTEAFF. In DNA, the CDR3 is TGTGCCTGGAGTGAACAGGGGAACACTGAAGCTTTCTTT. Combining the CDR3 with reference TRBV30 and TRBJ1-1 gives the whole variable domain SQTIHQWPATLVQPVGSPLSLECTVEGTSNPNLYWYRQAAGRGLQLLFYSVGIGQISSEVPQNLSASRPQDRQFILSSKKLLLSDSGFYLCAWSEQGNTEAFFGQGTRLTVV.

About this clone itself: Different DNA sequences within this sample yield the same CDR3. This chain links TRBV19 with TRBJ2-7; D unresolved. V lost 0 bases and J 3 bases, leaving 9 bases between the germline ends. Germline V gene sequence: CDR1 LNHDA, CDR2 SQIVND (reference sequence). The CDR3 sequence is 14 residues long. The CDR3 DNA follows: TGTGCCAGTAGTATAGATCTCGAGGACTACGAGCAGTACTTC. Its protein product is CASSIDLEDYEQYF.

The rearrangement links TRBV28 to TRBJ1-5; D ambiguous. Trimming took off 3 bases at V and 5 bases at J, with 11 bases between the two ends. CDR1 is MDHEN, CDR2 SYDVKM, per germline. This CDR3 has 14 amino acids. In DNA form, the CDR3 reads TGTGCCAGCAGTTTTAGGGCAGTCTATCAGCCCCAGCATTTT. Encoded protein: CASSFRAVYQPQHF.

With regard to this clone: This sample also contains other DNA sequences that code for the same CDR3. This chain connects TRBV4-1 to TRBJ2-7; 7 bases line up with TRBD2. This CDR3 contains 15 residues. Losses at the gene ends were 0 bases for V and 1 base for J; bases not matched to a gene: 3. Germline values: CDR1 MGHRA, CDR2 YSYEKL. CDR3 DNA sequence: TGCGCCAGCAGCCAAGAAGGAGCGGGGTCCTACGAGCAGTACTTC. Translation: CASSQEGAGSYEQYF.

The chain employs TRBV7-9 and TRBJ1-1, with 7 nucleotides matching TRBD1. The CDR3 extends over 14 amino acids. Germline values: CDR1 SEHNR, CDR2 FQNEAQ (reference sequence). The trim removed 4 bases at V and 1 base at J, leaving 3 bases unmatched. The CDR3 is CASSSNRGNTEAFF. DNA for the CDR3: TGTGCCAGCAGCTCCAACAGGGGGAACACTGAAGCTTTCTTT.

This chain links TRBV29-1 with TRBJ2-5; D could derive from TRBD1 or TRBD2 (5 bases each). Germline-derived CDR1 and CDR2 are SQVTM and ANQGSEA. CDR3 length equals 11 residues. The V end was cut by 6 bases, the J end by 7 bases, with 12 bases between. For the CDR3, the DNA is TGCAGCGTCTCGGGTGGGGGGACCCAGTACTTC. It encodes CSVSGGGTQYF.

With respect to this clone: One junction end disagrees with the germline gene, perhaps due to a read error. This chain connects TRBV20-1 to TRBJ2-5; a weak D match, TRBD2 (5 bases). The germline CDR1 and CDR2 sequences are DFQATT and SNEGSKA (reference sequence). The CDR3 length is 11 residues. CDR3 DNA sequence: TGCAGTGCCAGAGGGATCGAGACCCAGTACTTC. This gives the protein CSARGIETQYF.

The J gene is TRBJ2-7, the V gene TRBV10-2, with D maybe TRBD1 (6 bases). Germline V lookup: CDR1 WSHSY, CDR2 SAAADI. Trimming took 6 bases from V and 4 from J, leaving 16 bases between them. This CDR3 region has 14 residues. The CDR3: CASSIGQRVYEQYF. The CDR3 nucleotides read TGCGCCAGCAGCATCGGACAGAGAGTATACGAGCAGTACTTC.

The gene calls are TRBV7-8 and TRBJ2-3, with D possibly called TRBD1 or TRBD2 (5 bases each). Trimming took off 8 bases at V and 0 bases at J, with 18 bases between the two ends. The CDR3 covers 16 residues. Germline V gene sequence: CDR1 SGHVS, CDR2 FQNEAQ. Here the CDR3 DNA reads TGTGCCAGCGGGACGAAAGGGACGACTAGCACAGATACGCAGTATTTT. Protein: CASGTKGTTSTDTQYF.